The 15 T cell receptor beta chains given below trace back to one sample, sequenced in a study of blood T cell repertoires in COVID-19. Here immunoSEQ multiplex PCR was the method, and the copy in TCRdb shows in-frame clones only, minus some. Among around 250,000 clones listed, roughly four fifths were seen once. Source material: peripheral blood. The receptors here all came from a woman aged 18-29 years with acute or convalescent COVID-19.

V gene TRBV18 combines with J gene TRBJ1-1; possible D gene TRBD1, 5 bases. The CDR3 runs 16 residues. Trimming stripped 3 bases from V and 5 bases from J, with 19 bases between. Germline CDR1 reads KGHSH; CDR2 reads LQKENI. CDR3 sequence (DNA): TGTGCCAGCTCACCTGCCTCGGCAGGGCCAGGGACTGAAGCTTTCTTT. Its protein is CASSPASAGPGTEAFF.

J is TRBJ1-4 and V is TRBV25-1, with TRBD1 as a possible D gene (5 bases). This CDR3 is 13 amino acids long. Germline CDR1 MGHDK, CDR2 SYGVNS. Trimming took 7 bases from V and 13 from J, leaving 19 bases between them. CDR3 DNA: TGTGCCAGCACCCAGCGCGGGGGAGTTGCACTGTTTTTT. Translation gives CASTQRGGVALFF.

This CDR3 is CASRSAMNTEAFF. The CDR3 DNA sequence: TGTGCCAGCAGATCCGCTATGAACACTGAAGCTTTCTTT. This chain uses TRBV27 with TRBJ1-1; D uncertain. Trimming cost V 6 bases and J 0 bases, with 8 bases left between them. CDR1 is MNHEY and CDR2 is SMNVEV in the germline V gene (reference sequence). The CDR3 is 13 amino acids.

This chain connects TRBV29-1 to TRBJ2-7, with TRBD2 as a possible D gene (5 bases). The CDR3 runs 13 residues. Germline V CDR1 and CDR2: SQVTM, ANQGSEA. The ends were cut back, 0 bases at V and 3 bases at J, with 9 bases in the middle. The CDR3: CSVEEGGFYEQYF. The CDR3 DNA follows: TGCAGCGTTGAAGAAGGAGGTTTCTACGAGCAGTACTTC.

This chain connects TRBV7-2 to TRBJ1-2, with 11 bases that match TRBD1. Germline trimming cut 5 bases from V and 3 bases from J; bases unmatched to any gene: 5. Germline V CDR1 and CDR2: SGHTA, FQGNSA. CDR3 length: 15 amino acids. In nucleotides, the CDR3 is TGTGCCAGCAGCCCACGGACAGGGGGCGACTATGGCTACACCTTC. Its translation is CASSPRTGGDYGYTF.

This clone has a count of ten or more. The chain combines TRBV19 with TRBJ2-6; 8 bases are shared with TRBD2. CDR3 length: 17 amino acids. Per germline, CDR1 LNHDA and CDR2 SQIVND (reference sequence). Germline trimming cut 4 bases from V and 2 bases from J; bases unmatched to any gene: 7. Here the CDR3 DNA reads TGTGCCAGTAGTACACCCCGGCGGGGGGCTGGGGCCAACGTCCTGACTTTC. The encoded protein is CASSTPRRGAGANVLTF.

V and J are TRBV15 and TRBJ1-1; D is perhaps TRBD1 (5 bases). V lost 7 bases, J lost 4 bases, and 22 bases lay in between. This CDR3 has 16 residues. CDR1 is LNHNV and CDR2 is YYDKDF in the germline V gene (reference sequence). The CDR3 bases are TGTGCCACCACAAGGGGTCCACAATTAATTATCACTGAAGCTTTCTTT. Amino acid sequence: CATTRGPQLIITEAFF.

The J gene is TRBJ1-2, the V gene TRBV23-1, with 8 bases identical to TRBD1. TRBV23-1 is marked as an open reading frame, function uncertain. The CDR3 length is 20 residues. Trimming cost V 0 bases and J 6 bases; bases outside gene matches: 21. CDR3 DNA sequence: TGCGCCAGCAGTCAATCGACTACTACGATCCGGGACAGGCGACCAAATGGCTACACCTTC. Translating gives CASSQSTTTIRDRRPNGYTF.

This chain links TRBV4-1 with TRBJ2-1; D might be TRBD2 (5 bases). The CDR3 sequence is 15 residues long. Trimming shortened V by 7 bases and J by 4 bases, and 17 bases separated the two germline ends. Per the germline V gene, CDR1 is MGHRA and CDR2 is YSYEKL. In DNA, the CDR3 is TGCGCCAGCACCCGCTCTAGCCTAGAGTACAATGAGCAGTTCTTC. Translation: CASTRSSLEYNEQFF.

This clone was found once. Here the CDR3 DNA reads TGCAGTGCTAGTCTTGGGAACGGGAATGGCTACACCTTC. Translation: CSASLGNGNGYTF. The V call is TRBV20-1, the J call TRBJ1-2; D call uncertain. This CDR3 contains 13 residues. The germline V and J ends were trimmed by 3 bases and 6 bases, with 14 bases remaining between them. Germline values: CDR1 DFQATT, CDR2 SNEGSKA (reference sequence).

The CDR3 sequence is CASSLGPGREQYF. In DNA, the CDR3 is TGTGCCAGCAGCTTAGGTCCAGGGCGCGAGCAGTACTTC. The rearrangement links TRBV7-3 to TRBJ2-7, with D possibly matching TRBD1 (5 bases). V lost 2 bases and J lost 6, with 11 bases in between. This CDR3 is 13 amino acids long. The V gene's germline CDR1 is SGHTA and CDR2 FQGTGA.

The CDR3 region has the DNA TGTGCCAGCAGCGGCGAGGAACAGGGGAATTCACCCCTCCACTTT. Its translation is CASSGEEQGNSPLHF. This chain joins TRBV3-1 (or the pseudogene TRBV3-2) and TRBJ1-6; 7 bases agree with TRBD1. CDR1 and CDR2 (germline): LGHDT, YNNKEL (reference sequence). The length of the CDR3 is 15 residues. The J segment lost 7 bases and the V segment lost 5 bases, leaving 8 bases of the junction unmatched.

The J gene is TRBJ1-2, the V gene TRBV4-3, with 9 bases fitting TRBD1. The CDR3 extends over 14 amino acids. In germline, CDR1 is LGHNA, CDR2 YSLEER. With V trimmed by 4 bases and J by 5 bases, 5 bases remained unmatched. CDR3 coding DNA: TGCGCCAGCAGCCCGACAGGGGGGGGGTATGGCTACACCTTC. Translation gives CASSPTGGGYGYTF.

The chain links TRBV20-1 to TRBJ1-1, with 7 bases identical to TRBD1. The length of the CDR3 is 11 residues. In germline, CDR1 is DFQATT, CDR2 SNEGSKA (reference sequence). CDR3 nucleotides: TGCAGGGCAAACAGGGGCACTGAAGCTTTCTTT. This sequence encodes CRANRGTEAFF.

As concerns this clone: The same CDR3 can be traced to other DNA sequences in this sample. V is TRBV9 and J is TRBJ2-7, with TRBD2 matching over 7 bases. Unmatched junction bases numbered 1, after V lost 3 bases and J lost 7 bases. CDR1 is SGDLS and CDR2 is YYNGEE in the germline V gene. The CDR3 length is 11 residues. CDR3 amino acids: CASSAGGEQYF. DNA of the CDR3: TGTGCCAGCAGCGCCGGGGGGGAGCAGTACTTC.